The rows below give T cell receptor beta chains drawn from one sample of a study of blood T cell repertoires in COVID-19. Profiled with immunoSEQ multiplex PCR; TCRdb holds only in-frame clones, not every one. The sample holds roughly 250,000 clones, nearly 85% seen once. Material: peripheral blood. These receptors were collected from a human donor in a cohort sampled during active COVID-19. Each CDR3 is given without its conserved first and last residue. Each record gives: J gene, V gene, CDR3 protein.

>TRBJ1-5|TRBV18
ASSHWEDQPQH
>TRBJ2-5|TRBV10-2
ASSSGLAGAQETQY
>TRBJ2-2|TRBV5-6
ASSSLFTSGRNTGELF
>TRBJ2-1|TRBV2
ASKASDYNEQF
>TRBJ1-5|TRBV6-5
ASSLTGRGNQPQH
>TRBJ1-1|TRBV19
ASTTQGRGPEAF
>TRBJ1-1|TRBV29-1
SVDRGAEAF
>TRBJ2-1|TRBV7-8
ASSLGASYNEQF
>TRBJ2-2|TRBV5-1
ASSFFGRNDGELF
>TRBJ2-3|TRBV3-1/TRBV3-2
ASSRDRGTDTQY
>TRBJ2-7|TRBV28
ASSLGGTYPYEQY
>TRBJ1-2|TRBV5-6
ASSVKQGNYGYT
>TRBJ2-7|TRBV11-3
ASSYGLAGGRYEQY
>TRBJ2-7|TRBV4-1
ASSQSASVAYEQY
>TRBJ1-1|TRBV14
ASSHPQGVSF
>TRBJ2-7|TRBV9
ASSVDIPDRGFNEQY
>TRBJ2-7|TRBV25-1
ASSRQGTYEQY
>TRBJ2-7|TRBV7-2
ASSLDRAYEQY
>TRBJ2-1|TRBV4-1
ASSQPSSGGSYNEQF
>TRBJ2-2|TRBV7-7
ASSLMAGNTGELF
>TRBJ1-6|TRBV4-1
ASSQELGPIH
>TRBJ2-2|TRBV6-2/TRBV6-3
ASSRLAGTGELF
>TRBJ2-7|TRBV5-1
ASSRLAGGPSYEQY
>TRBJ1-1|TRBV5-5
ASSFNPSGTEAF
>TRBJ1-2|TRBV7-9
ASSFGGDYGYT
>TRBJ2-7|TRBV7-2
ASSLKRGLAGGNEQY
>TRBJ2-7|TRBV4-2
ASSQEEGVGEQY
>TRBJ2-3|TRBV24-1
ATSDYRDREDTQY
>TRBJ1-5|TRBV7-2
ASSLWGRGDQPQH
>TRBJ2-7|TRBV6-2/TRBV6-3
ASSDHGGKNEQY
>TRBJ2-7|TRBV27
ASSSLGASENEQY
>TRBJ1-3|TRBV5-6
ASSLDRGSGNTIY
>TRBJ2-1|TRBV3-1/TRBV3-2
ASSPEWRDNEQF
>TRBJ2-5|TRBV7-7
ASSLTRGETQY
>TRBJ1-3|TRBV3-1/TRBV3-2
ASSSPGQIQNRIY
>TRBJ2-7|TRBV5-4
ASSLNTDSYEQY
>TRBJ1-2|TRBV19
ASTQAGRENGYT
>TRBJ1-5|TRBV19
ASRRTGRGQPQH
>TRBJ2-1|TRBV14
ASSRTSRGSYNEQF
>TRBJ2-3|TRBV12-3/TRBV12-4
ASSVTDTQY
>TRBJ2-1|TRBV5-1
ASSLDVAGEVNEQF
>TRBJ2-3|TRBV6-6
ATKPAGTDTQY
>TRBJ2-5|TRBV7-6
ASSLFTSGSSVGETQY
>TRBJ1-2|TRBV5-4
ASSSRGQFGYT
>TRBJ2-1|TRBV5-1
ASSLVASGTSYNEQF